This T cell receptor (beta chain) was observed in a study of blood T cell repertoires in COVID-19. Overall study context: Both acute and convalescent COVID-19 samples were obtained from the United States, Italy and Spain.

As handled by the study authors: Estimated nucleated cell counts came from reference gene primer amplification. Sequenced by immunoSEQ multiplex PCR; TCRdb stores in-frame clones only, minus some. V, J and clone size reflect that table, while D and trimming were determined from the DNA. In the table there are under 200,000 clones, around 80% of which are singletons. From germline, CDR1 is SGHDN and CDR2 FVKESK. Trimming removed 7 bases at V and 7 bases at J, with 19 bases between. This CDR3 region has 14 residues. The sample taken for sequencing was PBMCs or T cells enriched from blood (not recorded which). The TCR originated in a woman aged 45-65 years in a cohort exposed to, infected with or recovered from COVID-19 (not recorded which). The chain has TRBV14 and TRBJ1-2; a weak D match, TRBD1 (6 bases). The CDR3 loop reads CASKRGGPPCGYTF. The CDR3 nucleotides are TGTGCCAGCAAAAGGGGGGGGCCCCCCTGTGGCTACACCTTC.